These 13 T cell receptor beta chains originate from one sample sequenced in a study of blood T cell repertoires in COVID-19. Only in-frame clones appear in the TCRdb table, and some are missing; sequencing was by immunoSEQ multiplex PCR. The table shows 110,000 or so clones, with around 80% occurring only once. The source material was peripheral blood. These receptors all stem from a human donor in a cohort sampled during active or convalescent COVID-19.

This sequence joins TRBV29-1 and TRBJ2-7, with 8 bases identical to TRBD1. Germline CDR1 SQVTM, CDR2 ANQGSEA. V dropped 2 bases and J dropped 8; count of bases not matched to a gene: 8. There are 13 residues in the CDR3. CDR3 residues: CSVERQGAIKQYF. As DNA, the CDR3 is TGCAGCGTTGAAAGGCAGGGGGCTATCAAGCAGTACTTC.

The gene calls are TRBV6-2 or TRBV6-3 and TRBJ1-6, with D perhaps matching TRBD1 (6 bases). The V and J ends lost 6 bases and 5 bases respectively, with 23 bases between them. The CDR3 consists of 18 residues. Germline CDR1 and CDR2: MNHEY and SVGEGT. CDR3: CASSPHPYDRKNNSPLHF. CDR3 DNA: TGTGCCAGCAGCCCCCACCCCTACGACAGGAAGAATAATTCACCCCTCCACTTT.

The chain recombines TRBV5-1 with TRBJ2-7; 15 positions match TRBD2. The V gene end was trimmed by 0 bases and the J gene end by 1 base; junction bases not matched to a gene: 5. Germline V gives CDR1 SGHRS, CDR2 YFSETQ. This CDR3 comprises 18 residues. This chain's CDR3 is CASSLAGTSGGNSYEQYF. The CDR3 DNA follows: TGCGCCAGCAGCTTGGCAGGGACTAGCGGGGGGAATTCCTACGAGCAGTACTTC.

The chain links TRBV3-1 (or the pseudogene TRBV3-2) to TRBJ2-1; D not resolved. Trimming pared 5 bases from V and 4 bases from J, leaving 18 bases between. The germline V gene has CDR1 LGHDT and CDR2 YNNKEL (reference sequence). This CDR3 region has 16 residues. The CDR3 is CASSSFPRSQYNEQFF. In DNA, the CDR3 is TGTGCCAGCAGCTCCTTCCCGCGGTCCCAGTACAATGAGCAGTTCTTC.

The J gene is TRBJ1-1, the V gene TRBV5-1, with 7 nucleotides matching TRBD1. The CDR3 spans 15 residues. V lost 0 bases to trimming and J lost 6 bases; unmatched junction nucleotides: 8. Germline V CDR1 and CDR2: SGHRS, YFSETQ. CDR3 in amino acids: CASSLESGGIAEAFF. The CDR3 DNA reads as TGCGCCAGCAGCTTGGAGTCAGGGGGTATCGCTGAAGCTTTCTTT.

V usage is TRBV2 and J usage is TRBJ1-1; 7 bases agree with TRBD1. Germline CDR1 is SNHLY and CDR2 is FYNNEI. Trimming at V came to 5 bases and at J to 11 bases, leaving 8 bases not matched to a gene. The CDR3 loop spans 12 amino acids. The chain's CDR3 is CASSRQGARAFF. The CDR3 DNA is TGTGCCAGCAGTCGACAGGGTGCTCGGGCTTTCTTT.

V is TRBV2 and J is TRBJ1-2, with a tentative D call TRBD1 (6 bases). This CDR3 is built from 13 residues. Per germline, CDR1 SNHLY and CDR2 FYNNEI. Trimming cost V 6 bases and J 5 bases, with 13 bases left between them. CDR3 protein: CASRVWDIYGYTF. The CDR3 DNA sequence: TGTGCCAGCAGAGTCTGGGACATTTATGGCTACACCTTC. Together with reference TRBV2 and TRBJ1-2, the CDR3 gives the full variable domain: EPEVTQTPSHQVTQMGQEVILRCVPISNHLYFYWYRQILGQKVEFLVSFYNNEISEKSEIFDDQFSVERPDGSNFTLKIRSTKLEDSAMYFCASRVWDIYGYTFGSGTRLTVV.

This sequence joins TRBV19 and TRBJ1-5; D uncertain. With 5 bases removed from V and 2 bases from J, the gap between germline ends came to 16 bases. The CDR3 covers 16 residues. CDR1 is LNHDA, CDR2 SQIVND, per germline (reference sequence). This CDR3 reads CASSSGVGSGNQPQHF. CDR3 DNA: TGTGCCAGTAGTTCCGGGGTTGGGTCAGGCAATCAGCCCCAGCATTTT.

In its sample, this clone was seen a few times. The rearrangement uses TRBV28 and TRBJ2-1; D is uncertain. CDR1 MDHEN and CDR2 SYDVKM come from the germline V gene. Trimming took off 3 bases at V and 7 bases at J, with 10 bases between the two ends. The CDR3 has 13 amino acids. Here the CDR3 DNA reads TGTGCCAGCAGTTTTGCGGCACATAATGAGCAGTTCTTC. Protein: CASSFAAHNEQFF.

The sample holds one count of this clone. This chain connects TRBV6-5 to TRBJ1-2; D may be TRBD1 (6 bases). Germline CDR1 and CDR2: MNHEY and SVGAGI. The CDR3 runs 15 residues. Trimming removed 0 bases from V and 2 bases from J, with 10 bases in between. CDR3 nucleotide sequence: TGTGCCAGCAGTTACTCCGGGACATTGAACTATGGCTACACCTTC. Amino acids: CASSYSGTLNYGYTF.

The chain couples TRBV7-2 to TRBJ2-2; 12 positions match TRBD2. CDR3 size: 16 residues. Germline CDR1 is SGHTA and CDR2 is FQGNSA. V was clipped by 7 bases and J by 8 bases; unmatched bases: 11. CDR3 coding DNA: TGTGCCAGCACCGCGATTAAGACTAGCGGGAGTGGGGAGCTGTTTTTT. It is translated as CASTAIKTSGSGELFF.

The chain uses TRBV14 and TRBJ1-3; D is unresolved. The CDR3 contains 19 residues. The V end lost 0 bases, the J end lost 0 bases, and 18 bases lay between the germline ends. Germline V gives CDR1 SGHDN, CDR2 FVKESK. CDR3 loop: CASSQDLSAALGSGNTIYF. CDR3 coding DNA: TGTGCCAGCAGCCAAGATTTATCGGCGGCTCTTGGCTCTGGAAACACCATATATTTT.

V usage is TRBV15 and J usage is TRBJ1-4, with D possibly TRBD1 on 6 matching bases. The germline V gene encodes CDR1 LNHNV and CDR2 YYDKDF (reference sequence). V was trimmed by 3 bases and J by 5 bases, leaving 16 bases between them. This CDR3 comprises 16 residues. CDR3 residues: CATSSPGQGLNEKLFF. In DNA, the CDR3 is TGTGCCACCAGCAGTCCCGGGCAGGGGTTAAATGAAAAACTGTTTTTT.